A selection of T cell receptor beta chains follows, all from one sample in a study of CD8 T cells in Susac syndrome. TCRdb called the immunoSEQ multiplex PCR reads again in MiXCR, with one record for every CDR3 protein. The sample shows about 200,000 distinct CDR3 sequences, roughly nine tenths of them seen only once. Sequencing input: CD8+ T cells from PBMCs. The receptors stem from a human donor with multiple sclerosis. Each CDR3 is given with its conserved first and last residue. The order of the fields is clone size, D gene, V gene, J gene, CDR3 length, CDR3 protein, CDR3 DNA. A D gene is named only where the DNA matches it firmly. Clone size is not always given. Where it is, it says once, few, many or a class for expanded clones.

size: -; D: TRBD1; V: TRBV29-1; J: TRBJ1-2; length: 14; CDR3: CSVVGENRGYGYTF; DNA: TGCAGCGTTGTGGGGGAAAACAGGGGCTATGGCTACACCTTC
size: -; D: -; V: TRBV5-4; J: TRBJ2-3; length: 16; CDR3: CASSPAPYISTDTQYF; DNA: TGTGCCAGCAGCCCCGCCCCCTACATTAGCACAGATACGCAGTATTTT
size: once; D: -; V: TRBV7-9; J: TRBJ2-7; length: 13; CDR3: CASSPRAAYEQYF; DNA: TGTGCCAGCAGTCCCCGGGCCGCCTACGAGCAGTACTTC
size: -; D: TRBD2; V: TRBV29-1; J: TRBJ2-3; length: 17; CDR3: CSVEDLSGGPLTDTQYF; DNA: TGCAGCGTTGAAGATTTAAGCGGGGGGCCGCTAACAGATACGCAGTATTTT
size: -; D: -; V: TRBV15; J: TRBJ1-1; length: 16; CDR3: CATSPTGEGANTEAFF; DNA: TGTGCCACCAGCCCGACGGGGGAGGGCGCGAACACTGAAGCTTTCTTT
size: -; D: TRBD2; V: TRBV6-5; J: TRBJ2-3; length: 18; CDR3: CASSYGASGGTSTDTQYF; DNA: TGTGCCAGCAGTTACGGGGCTAGCGGGGGGACGAGCACAGATACGCAGTATTTT
size: -; D: -; V: TRBV7-9; J: TRBJ1-5; length: 15; CDR3: CASSLDGRWNQPQHF; DNA: TGTGCCAGCAGCTTGGACGGGCGTTGGAATCAGCCCCAGCATTTT
size: -; D: TRBD2; V: TRBV11-2; J: TRBJ2-1; length: 16; CDR3: CASTGKREQIYNEQFF; DNA: TGTGCCAGCACGGGGAAGCGGGAGCAGATCTACAATGAGCAGTTTTTC
size: -; D: -; V: TRBV29-1; J: TRBJ1-1; length: 14; CDR3: CSVGPWPGDTEAFF; DNA: TGCAGCGTTGGGCCGTGGCCCGGGGACACTGAAGCTTTCTTT
size: once; D: -; V: TRBV29-1; J: TRBJ1-2; length: 14; CDR3: CSVEWDTLDYGYTF; DNA: TGCAGCGTTGAATGGGACACACTGGACTATGGCTACACCTTC
size: -; D: TRBD1; V: TRBV5-4; J: TRBJ1-4; length: 14; CDR3: CASSRTGLDEKLFF; DNA: TGTGCCAGCAGCCGGACAGGGCTTGATGAAAAACTGTTTTTT
size: -; D: TRBD1; V: TRBV6-1; J: TRBJ1-6; length: 17; CDR3: CASSEVLGTGVASPLHF; DNA: TGTGCCAGCAGTGAAGTTCTGGGGACAGGGGTCGCTTCACCCCTCCACTTT
size: -; D: -; V: TRBV12-5; J: TRBJ2-1; length: 11; CDR3: CASGSRTEQFF; DNA: TGTGCTAGTGGTTCCCGGACTGAGCAGTTCTTC
size: once; D: -; V: TRBV9; J: TRBJ2-5; length: 16; CDR3: CASSVGRGWEQETQYF; DNA: TGTGCCAGCAGCGTAGGGAGGGGCTGGGAACAAGAGACCCAGTACTTC
size: -; D: -; V: TRBV4-3; J: TRBJ1-2; length: 17; CDR3: CASSLEGGQGTNYGYTF; DNA: TGCGCCAGCAGCCTTGAGGGGGGGCAGGGTACTAACTATGGCTACACCTTC
size: few; D: -; V: TRBV13; J: TRBJ2-1; length: 15; CDR3: CASLAFSGGPNEQFF; DNA: TGTGCCAGCCTCGCGTTTAGTGGGGGGCCTAATGAGCAGTTCTTC
size: -; D: TRBD1; V: TRBV30; J: TRBJ1-2; length: 17; CDR3: CAWSLGTGNDAGYGYTF; DNA: TGTGCCTGGAGTCTCGGGACAGGGAACGATGCCGGGTATGGCTACACCTTC
size: -; D: TRBD1; V: TRBV4-3; J: TRBJ2-2; length: 15; CDR3: CASSQDRGDTGELFF; DNA: TGCGCCAGCAGCCAGGACAGGGGGGACACCGGGGAGCTGTTTTTT
size: -; D: TRBD1; V: TRBV14; J: TRBJ2-7; length: 14; CDR3: CASSIRQGLSEQYF; DNA: TGTGCCAGCAGCATCCGACAGGGTCTTTCCGAGCAGTACTTC
size: -; D: -; V: TRBV5-6; J: TRBJ1-5; length: 12; CDR3: CASSQPGFPQHF; DNA: TGTGCCAGCAGCCAGCCAGGGTTCCCCCAGCATTTT
size: once; D: TRBD1; V: TRBV6-5; J: TRBJ1-2; length: 13; CDR3: CASSRTGGHGYTF; DNA: TGTGCCAGCAGCCGGACAGGGGGCCACGGCTACACCTTC
size: -; D: TRBD2; V: TRBV5-6; J: TRBJ2-3; length: 19; CDR3: CASSFLPTLAGDHTDTQYF; DNA: TGTGCCAGCAGCTTCCTTCCTACCTTAGCGGGAGACCACACAGATACGCAGTATTTT
size: -; D: TRBD1; V: TRBV3-1; J: TRBJ1-2; length: 16; CDR3: CASSQTLDRANYGYTF; DNA: TGTGCCAGCAGCCAAACATTGGACAGGGCGAACTATGGCTACACCTTC
size: -; D: -; V: TRBV7-9; J: TRBJ2-2; length: 12; CDR3: CAARPAGGELFF; DNA: TGTGCCGCTAGGCCCGCCGGCGGGGAGCTGTTTTTT
size: -; D: -; V: TRBV25-1; J: TRBJ2-7; length: 15; CDR3: CASSEYIAGSYEQYF; DNA: TGTGCCAGCAGTGAATATATTGCTGGGTCCTACGAGCAGTACTTC
size: -; D: -; V: TRBV5-6; J: TRBJ2-7; length: 13; CDR3: CASSFGRWREQYF; DNA: TGTGCCAGCAGCTTTGGCAGGTGGAGGGAGCAGTACTTC
size: -; D: TRBD2; V: TRBV23-1; J: TRBJ2-2; length: 17; CDR3: CASSQLGVAGDTGELFF; DNA: TGCGCCAGCAGTCAGCTCGGCGTAGCGGGAGACACCGGGGAGCTGTTTTTT
size: -; D: TRBD1; V: TRBV12-3/TRBV12-4; J: TRBJ2-1; length: 15; CDR3: CASSAKGQGYNEQFF; DNA: TGTGCCAGCAGTGCCAAGGGACAGGGCTACAATGAGCAGTTCTTC